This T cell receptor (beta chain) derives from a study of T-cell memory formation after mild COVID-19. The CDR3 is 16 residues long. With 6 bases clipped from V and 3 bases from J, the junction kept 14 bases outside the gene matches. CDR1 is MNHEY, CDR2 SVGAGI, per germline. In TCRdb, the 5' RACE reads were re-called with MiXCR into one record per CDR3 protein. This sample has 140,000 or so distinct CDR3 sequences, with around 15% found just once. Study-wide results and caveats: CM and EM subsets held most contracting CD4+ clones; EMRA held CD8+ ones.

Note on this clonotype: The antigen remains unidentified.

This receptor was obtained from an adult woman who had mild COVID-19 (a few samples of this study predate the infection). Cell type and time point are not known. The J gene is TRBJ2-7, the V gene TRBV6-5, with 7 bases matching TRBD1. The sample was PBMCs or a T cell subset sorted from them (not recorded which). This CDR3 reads CASRKGQPARYYEQYF. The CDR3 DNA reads TGTGCCAGCAGGAAGGGACAGCCAGCTCGATACTACGAGCAGTACTTC.